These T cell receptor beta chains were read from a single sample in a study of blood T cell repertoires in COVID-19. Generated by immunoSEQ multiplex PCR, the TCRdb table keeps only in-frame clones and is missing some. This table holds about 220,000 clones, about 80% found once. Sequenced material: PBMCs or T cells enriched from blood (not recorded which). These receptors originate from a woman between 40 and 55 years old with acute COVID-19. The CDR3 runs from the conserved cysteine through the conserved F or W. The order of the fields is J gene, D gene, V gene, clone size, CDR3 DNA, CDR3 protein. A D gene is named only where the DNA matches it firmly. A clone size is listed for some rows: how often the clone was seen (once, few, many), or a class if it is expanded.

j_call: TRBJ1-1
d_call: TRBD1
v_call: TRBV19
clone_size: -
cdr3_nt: TGTGCCAGTAGTATGGAAAGGGGGCGAGACACTGAAGCTTTCTTT
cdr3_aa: CASSMERGRDTEAFF

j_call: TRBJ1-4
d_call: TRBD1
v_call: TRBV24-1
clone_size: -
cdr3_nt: TGTGCCACCAGTGATGCCGGGACAGGACTCACTAATGAAAAACTGTTTTTT
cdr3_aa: CATSDAGTGLTNEKLFF

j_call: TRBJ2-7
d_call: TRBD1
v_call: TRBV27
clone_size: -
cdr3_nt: TGTGCCAGCAGTCCTGGGACAGCTTACTACGAGCAGTACTTC
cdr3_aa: CASSPGTAYYEQYF

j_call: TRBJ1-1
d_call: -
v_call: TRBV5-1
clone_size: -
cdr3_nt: TGCGCCAGCAGCTTGTCTCCAGGGGTGAACACTGAAGCTTTCTTT
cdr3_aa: CASSLSPGVNTEAFF

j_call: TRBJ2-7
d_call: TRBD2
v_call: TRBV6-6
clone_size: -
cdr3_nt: TGTGCCAGCAGTACACCGGGACTAGCGGTTCACGAGCAGTACTTC
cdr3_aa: CASSTPGLAVHEQYF

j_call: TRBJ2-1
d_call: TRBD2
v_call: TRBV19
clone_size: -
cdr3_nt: TGTGCCAGTAGTAATCCGCGGGGGGACCACAATGAGCAGTTCTTC
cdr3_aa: CASSNPRGDHNEQFF

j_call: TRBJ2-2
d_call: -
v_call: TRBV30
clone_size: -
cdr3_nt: TGTGCCTGGAACCGCGGAATTAACACCGGGGAGCTGTTTTTT
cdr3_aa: CAWNRGINTGELFF

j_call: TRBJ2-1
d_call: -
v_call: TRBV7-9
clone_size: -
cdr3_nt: TGTGCCAGCAGCTTGCGCCCCCTAGGAAATGAGCAGTTCTTC
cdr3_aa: CASSLRPLGNEQFF

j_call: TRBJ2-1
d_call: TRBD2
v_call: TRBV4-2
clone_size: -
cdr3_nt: TGTGCCAGCAGCCAAGATCTGCCTGCGGGGGGGCCCAATGAGCAGTTCTTC
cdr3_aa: CASSQDLPAGGPNEQFF

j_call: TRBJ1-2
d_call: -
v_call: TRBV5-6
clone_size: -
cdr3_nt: TGTGCCAGCTCCGGGGTCACCTATGGCTACACCTTC
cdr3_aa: CASSGVTYGYTF

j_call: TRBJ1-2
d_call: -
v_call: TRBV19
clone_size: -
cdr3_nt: TGTGCCAGTAGTATAGGAACAGAAATCTATGGCTACACCTTC
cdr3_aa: CASSIGTEIYGYTF

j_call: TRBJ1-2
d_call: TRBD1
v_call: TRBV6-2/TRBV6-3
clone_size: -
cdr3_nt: TGTGCCAGCAGTACAGGGGGCATCCGGAGTTACACCTTC
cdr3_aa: CASSTGGIRSYTF

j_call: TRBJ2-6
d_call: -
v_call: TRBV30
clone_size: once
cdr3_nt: TGTGCCTGGAGTGTACGGGGGGCCGGGGCCAACGTCCTGACTTTC
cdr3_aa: CAWSVRGAGANVLTF

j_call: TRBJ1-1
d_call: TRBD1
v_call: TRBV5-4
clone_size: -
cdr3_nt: TGTGCCAGCAGCTTGTACAGGGGGGACACTGAAGCTTTCTTT
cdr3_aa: CASSLYRGDTEAFF

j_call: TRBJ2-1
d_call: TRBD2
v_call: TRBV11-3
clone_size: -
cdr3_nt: TGTGCCAGCAGCTCCCGAGCGGGGGGCCTGTACAATGAGCAGTTCTTC
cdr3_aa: CASSSRAGGLYNEQFF

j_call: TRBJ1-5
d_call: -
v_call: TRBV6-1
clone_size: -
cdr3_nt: TGTGCCAGCAGTGGGGGCGAATACAGTCACAGCAATCAGCCCCAGCATTTT
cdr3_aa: CASSGGEYSHSNQPQHF

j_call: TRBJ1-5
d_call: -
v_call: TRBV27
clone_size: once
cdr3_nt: TGTGCCAGCAGTCTACAGGGCCGGAATCAGCCCCAGCATTTT
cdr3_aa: CASSLQGRNQPQHF

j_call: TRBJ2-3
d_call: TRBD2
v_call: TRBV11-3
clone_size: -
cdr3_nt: TGTGCCAGCAGCTTAGACGGAAGCGGGAGGGTGACAGATACGCAGTATTTT
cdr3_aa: CASSLDGSGRVTDTQYF

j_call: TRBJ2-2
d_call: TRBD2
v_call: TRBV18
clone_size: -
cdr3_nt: TGTGCCAGCTCACCGGCTCGGGAGGGCACCGGGGAGCTGTTTTTT
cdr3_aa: CASSPAREGTGELFF

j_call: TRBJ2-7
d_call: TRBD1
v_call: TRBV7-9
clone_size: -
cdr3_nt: TGTGCCAGCAGCTTTGCCTGGACAGGGAACGAGCAGTACTTC
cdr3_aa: CASSFAWTGNEQYF

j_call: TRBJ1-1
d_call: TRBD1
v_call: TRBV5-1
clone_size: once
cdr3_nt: TGCGCCAGCAGCTTGCAGGGACAGTCGAGAACTGAAGCTTTCTTT
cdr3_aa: CASSLQGQSRTEAFF

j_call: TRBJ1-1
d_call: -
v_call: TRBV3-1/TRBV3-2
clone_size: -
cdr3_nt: TGTGCCAGCAGCCTCCAAGGGAGGGGCACTGAAGCTTTCTTT
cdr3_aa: CASSLQGRGTEAFF

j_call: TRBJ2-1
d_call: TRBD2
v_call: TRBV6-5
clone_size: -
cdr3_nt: TGTGCCAGCAGCCGGACTAGCTACAATGAGCAGTTCTTC
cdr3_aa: CASSRTSYNEQFF

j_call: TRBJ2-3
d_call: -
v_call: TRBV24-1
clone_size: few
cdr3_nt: TGTGCCACCAGTGTTCATAGCGGTAGCACAGATACGCAGTATTTT
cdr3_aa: CATSVHSGSTDTQYF